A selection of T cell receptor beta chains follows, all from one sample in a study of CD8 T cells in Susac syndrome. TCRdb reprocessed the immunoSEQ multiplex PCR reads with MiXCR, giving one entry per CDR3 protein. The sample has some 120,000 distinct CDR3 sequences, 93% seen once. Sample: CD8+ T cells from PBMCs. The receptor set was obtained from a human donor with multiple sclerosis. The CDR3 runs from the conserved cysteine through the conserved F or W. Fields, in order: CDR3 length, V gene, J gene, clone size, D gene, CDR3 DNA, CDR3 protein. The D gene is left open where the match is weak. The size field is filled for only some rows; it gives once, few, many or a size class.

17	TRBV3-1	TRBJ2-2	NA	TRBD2	TGTGCCAGCAGCCATACCCCTAGCGGGAGTTGGACCGGGGAGCTGTTTTTT	CASSHTPSGSWTGELFF
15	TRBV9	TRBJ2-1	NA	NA	TGTGCCAGCAGCGTATTGGGTAGTGGGGACAATGAGCAGTTCTTC	CASSVLGSGDNEQFF
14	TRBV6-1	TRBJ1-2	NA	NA	TGTGCCAGCAGTGAAGACAGGAATGGGGATGGCTACACCTTC	CASSEDRNGDGYTF
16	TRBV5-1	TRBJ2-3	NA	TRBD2	TGCGCCAGCAGCTCAGGACTAGCGGATAGCACAGATACGCAGTATTTT	CASSSGLADSTDTQYF
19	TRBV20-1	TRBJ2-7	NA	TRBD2	TGCAGTGCTAGAGATGGAGTCTGGGGACTAGCGGCGAGCTCCTACGAGCAGTACTTC	CSARDGVWGLAASSYEQYF
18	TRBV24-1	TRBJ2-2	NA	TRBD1	TGTGCCACCAGTGACCAGGGACAGGGTGTGGTGGACACCGGGGAGCTGTTTTTT	CATSDQGQGVVDTGELFF
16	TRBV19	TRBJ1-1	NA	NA	TGTGCCAGTAAGATGGACGGCCAGGGTTTGACCACTGAAGCTTTCTTT	CASKMDGQGLTTEAFF
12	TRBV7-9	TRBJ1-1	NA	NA	TGTGCCAGCGTCCTACCCTCAGAGCGAGCTTTCTTT	CASVLPSERAFF
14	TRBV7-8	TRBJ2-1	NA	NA	TGTGCCAGCAGCTTAGGGGGACGAGCAAATGAGCAGTTCTTC	CASSLGGRANEQFF
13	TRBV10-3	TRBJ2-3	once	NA	TGTGCCGGACGAGACGCGGTTAGCGATACGCAGTATTTT	CAGRDAVSDTQYF
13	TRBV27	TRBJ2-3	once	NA	TGTGCCAGCAGTTTATCGCGGGCATATACGCAGTATTTT	CASSLSRAYTQYF
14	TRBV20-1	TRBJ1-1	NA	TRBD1	TGCAGTGCCATACCCTGGGACAGGAACACTGAAGCTTTCTTT	CSAIPWDRNTEAFF
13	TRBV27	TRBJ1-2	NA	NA	TGTGCCAGCAGTACCGGGAGAAAGAATGGCTACACCTTC	CASSTGRKNGYTF
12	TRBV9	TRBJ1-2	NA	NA	TGTGCCAGCAGCGTACGGGGCTATGGCTACACCTTC	CASSVRGYGYTF
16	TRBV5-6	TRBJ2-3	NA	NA	TGTGCCAGCAGCTTGGATGCGGCCCCTAGCACAGATACGCAGTATTTT	CASSLDAAPSTDTQYF
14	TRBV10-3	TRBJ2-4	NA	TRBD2	TGTGCCATCAGCGAGCGGGAGCCCAAAAACATTCAGTACTTC	CAISEREPKNIQYF
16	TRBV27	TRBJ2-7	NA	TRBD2	TGTGCCAGCAGGCCCATAATCCAGCGGGGAGGCTACGAGCAGTACTTC	CASRPIIQRGGYEQYF
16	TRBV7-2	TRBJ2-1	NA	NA	TGTGCCAGCAGCTTCGCAGTCCGGGAGTCCTACAATGAGCAGTTCTTC	CASSFAVRESYNEQFF
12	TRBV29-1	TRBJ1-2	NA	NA	TGCAGCGTTGATGGAGGGATCTATGGCTACACCTTC	CSVDGGIYGYTF
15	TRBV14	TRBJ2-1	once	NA	TGTGCCAGCAGCCAGCCCCTAGTCTCCTACAATGAGCAGTTCTTC	CASSQPLVSYNEQFF
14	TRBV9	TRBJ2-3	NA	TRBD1	TGTGCCAGCAGCGTAGGACAGGGGCCCGATACGCAGTATTTT	CASSVGQGPDTQYF
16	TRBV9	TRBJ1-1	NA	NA	TGTGCCAGCAGCTCCCCCGGGGGGCGGCTGAACACTGAAGCTTTCTTT	CASSSPGGRLNTEAFF
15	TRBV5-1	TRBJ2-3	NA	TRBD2	TGCGCCAGCAGCCTGACTAGCGGGAGTGGAGATACGCAGTATTTT	CASSLTSGSGDTQYF
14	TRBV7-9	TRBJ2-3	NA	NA	TGTGCCAGCAGCTTAGCGGAGGGGGGAAATACGCAGTATTTT	CASSLAEGGNTQYF
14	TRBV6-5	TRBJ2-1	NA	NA	TGTGCCGTAGGGACGGGGGGCTTCTACAATGAGCAGTTCTTC	CAVGTGGFYNEQFF
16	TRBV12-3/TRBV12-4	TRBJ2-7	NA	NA	TGTGCCAGCAGCCAAAGGATCGCGAAGAACACCTACGAGCAGTACTTC	CASSQRIAKNTYEQYF
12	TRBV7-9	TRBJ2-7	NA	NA	TGTGCCAGCAGCCTCGGGGCGTACGAGCAGTACTTC	CASSLGAYEQYF
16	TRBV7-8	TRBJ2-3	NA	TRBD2	TGTGCCAGCAGCTATGGTCGACTAGCGGTCACAGATACGCAGTATTTT	CASSYGRLAVTDTQYF
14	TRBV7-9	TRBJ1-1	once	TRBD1	TGTGCCAGCAGCTTAGGGAACAGGGGAGCTGAAGCTTTCTTT	CASSLGNRGAEAFF